Included here is one T cell receptor beta chain sequence, with context. The antigen is unknown. The data belong to a study of CD8+ T cells in alopecia areata. For the study at large: Tofacitinib treatment spanned 6 to 18 months, with 6 months off drug afterward. Study-wide points: Persistence of many expanded lesional clones was seen in scalp and blood during tofacitinib. Clonality in lesional scalp, especially alopecia totalis/universalis, exceeded that of normal scalp.

Treatment: oral pan-JAK inhibitor, 5-10 mg twice daily. The investigators collected lesional scalp punch biopsies and peripheral blood from alopecia areata patients. Sequencing templates came from extracted RNA that was reverse transcribed into cDNA. Measured with immunoSEQ multiplex PCR; TCRdb has only the in-frame clones, and not every one. The sample holds fewer than 250,000 clones, over 40% seen once. Trimming pared 1 base from V and 1 base from J, leaving 11 bases between. The germline V gene encodes CDR1 LNHNV and CDR2 YYDKDF (reference sequence). The CDR3 totals 15 residues. This TCR was recovered from a human donor with alopecia areata. The sample here was CD4+ T cells sorted from blood, taken at approximately week 37, from a patient treated with tofacitinib. The V call is TRBV15, the J call TRBJ2-7; no clear D. Here the CDR3 reads CATSRGFESSYEQYF. Here the CDR3 DNA reads TGTGCCACCAGCAGAGGTTTCGAGTCGTCCTACGAGCAGTACTTC. Combining the CDR3 with reference TRBV15 and TRBJ2-7 gives the whole variable domain DAMVIQNPRYQVTQFGKPVTLSCSQTLNHNVMYWYQQKSSQAPKLLFHYYDKDFNNEADTPDNFQSRRPNTSFCFLDIRSPGLGDTAMYLCATSRGFESSYEQYFGPGTRLTVT.